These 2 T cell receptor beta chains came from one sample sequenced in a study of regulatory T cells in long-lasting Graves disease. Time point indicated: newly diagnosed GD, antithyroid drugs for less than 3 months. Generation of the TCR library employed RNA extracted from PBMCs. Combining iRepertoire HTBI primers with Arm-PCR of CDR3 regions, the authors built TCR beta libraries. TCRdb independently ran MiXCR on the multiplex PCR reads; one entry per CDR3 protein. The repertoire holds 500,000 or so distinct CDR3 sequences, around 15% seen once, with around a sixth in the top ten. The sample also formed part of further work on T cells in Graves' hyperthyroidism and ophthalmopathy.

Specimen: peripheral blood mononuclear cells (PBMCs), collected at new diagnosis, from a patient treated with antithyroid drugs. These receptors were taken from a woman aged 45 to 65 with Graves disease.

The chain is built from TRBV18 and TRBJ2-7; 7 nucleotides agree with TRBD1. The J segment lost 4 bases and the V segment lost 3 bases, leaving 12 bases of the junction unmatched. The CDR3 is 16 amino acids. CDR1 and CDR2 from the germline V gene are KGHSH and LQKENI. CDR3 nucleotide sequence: TGTGCCAGCTCACCGGTACTAACAGGGGTATCGTACGAGCAGTACTTC. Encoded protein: CASSPVLTGVSYEQYF.

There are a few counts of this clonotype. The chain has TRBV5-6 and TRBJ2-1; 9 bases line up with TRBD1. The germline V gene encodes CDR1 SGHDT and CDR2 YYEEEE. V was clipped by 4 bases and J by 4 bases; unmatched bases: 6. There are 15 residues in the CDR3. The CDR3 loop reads CASSIPGTGYNEQFF. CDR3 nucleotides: TGTGCCAGCAGCATCCCCGGGACAGGGTACAATGAGCAGTTCTTC. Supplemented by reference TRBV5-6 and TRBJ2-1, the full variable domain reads DAGVTQSPTHLIKTRGQQVTLRCSPKSGHDTVSWYQQALGQGPQFIFQYYEEEERQRGNFPDRFSGHQFPNYSSELNVNALLLGDSALYLCASSIPGTGYNEQFFGPGTRLTVL.